The next 16 T cell receptor beta chains were all read from a single sample in a study of cytomegalovirus exposure and HLA in healthy donors (TCRdb year 2017). The library was built by means of the immunoSEQ multiplex PCR assay. A mixture of 60 forward primers for TCR Vbeta segments and 13 reverse primers for TCR Jbeta segments was used in the multiplex PCR. TCRdb's version of the immuneACCESS table is confined to in-frame rearrangements and falls short of the full clone set. An unresolved V gene accounts for under half of the shortfall where checked; the remainder is of unknown origin. In this sample the table shows some 110,000 clones, about 59% of which occur a single time. More than 8% of the sample goes to the ten largest clones. Sequencing was done on a sample of PBMCs. Receptors originate from a woman aged 40 to 50 in good health and CMV-seropositive.

The rearrangement joins TRBV10-3 to TRBJ1-5; 8 positions agree with TRBD1. The CDR3 contains 13 residues. Per germline, CDR1 ENHRY and CDR2 SYGVKD. The junction had 3 bases not matched to a gene; V was cut back by 7 bases and J by 4 bases. CDR3 sequence (DNA): TGTGCCATCACGGACAGGGAAAATCAGCCCCAGCATTTT. It encodes CAITDRENQPQHF.

A few counts support this clone. This chain joins TRBV10-3 and TRBJ2-2, with no clear D. The CDR3 sequence is 12 residues long. Per the germline V gene, CDR1 is ENHRY and CDR2 is SYGVKD. Deletions cut 6 bases from V and 6 bases from J, with 8 bases between. In DNA form, the CDR3 reads TGTGCCATCAGCCAGTTTCCCGGGGAGCTGTTTTTT. It encodes CAISQFPGELFF.

CDR3 DNA: TGTGCCAGCAGCGCCGGGGGGCGGGAGGGTCTATCCTACAATGAGCAGTTCTTC. The encoded protein is CASSAGGREGLSYNEQFF. The rearrangement links TRBV9 to TRBJ2-1, with TRBD2 identical over 9 bases. Per germline, CDR1 SGDLS and CDR2 YYNGEE. V was pared by 3 bases and J by 1 base, with 11 bases of the junction left unmatched. This CDR3 is built from 18 residues.

The V and J genes are TRBV6-1 and TRBJ1-2; 7 nucleotides line up with TRBD1. Germline V gene lookup returns CDR1 MNHNS and CDR2 SASEGT. V was clipped by 6 bases and J by 4 bases; unmatched bases: 8. This CDR3 is built from 14 residues. In DNA, the CDR3 is TGTGCCAGCAGCCTCACAGGGGAACCCTATGGCTACACCTTC. Translating it yields CASSLTGEPYGYTF.

The chain carries TRBV7-9 and TRBJ1-2; D perhaps matches TRBD1 (5 bases). CDR1 and CDR2 (germline): SEHNR, FQNEAQ (reference sequence). CDR3 length: 13 amino acids. V was clipped by 1 base and J by 6 bases, with 9 bases between them. Written as DNA, the CDR3 is TGTGCCAGCAGCTTAGGGCAGGGTAATGGCTACACCTTC. It specifies CASSLGQGNGYTF.

V usage is TRBV29-1 and J usage is TRBJ1-1, with a possible D match to TRBD1 (5 bases). V was cut by 0 bases and J by 2 bases, with 16 bases left in between. The germline gives CDR1 SQVTM, CDR2 ANQGSEA. This CDR3 region has 16 residues. CDR3 sequence: CSVEDLAGLTNTEAFF. CDR3 sequence (DNA): TGCAGCGTTGAAGATCTCGCAGGGCTAACAAACACTGAAGCTTTCTTT.

The chain has TRBV18 and TRBJ2-5; 8 bases are a match to TRBD1. The tail of the sequence fits TRBJ2-7 better, so the J call may be wrong. Per the germline V gene, CDR1 is KGHSH and CDR2 is LQKENI. The CDR3 is 16 residues long. The CDR3 here is CASSPERTGILNEQYF. The CDR3 DNA is TGTGCCAGCTCACCAGAAAGGACAGGGATCCTAAACGAGCAGTACTTC.

This clone was counted only a few times. The genes are TRBV6-1 and TRBJ1-1, with 8 bases identical to TRBD1. Losses at the gene ends were 3 bases for V and 5 bases for J; bases not matched to a gene: 2. The CDR3 sequence is 13 residues long. CDR1 MNHNS and CDR2 SASEGT come from the germline V gene. The CDR3 bases are TGTGCCAGCAGTGACAGGGGGCAAACTGAAGCTTTCTTT. Its translation is CASSDRGQTEAFF.

This clone showed up just a few times. The V gene is TRBV6-5, the J gene TRBJ2-1; TRBD2 agrees at 9 bases. CDR3 size: 14 residues. The trim removed 8 bases at V and 4 bases at J, leaving 6 bases unmatched. CDR1 is MNHEY, CDR2 SVGAGI, per germline. The CDR3 region has the DNA TGTGCCAGCGAGGCTAGCGGGACGTACAATGAGCAGTTCTTC. Protein: CASEASGTYNEQFF.

This clone was recorded a few times. V usage is TRBV28 and J usage is TRBJ2-7; TRBD1 matches at 8 bases. This CDR3 contains 15 residues. Trimming cost V 5 bases and J 5 bases; bases outside gene matches: 11. CDR1 and CDR2 (germline): MDHEN, SYDVKM. The CDR3 is CASSPPGQVWNEQYF. In DNA form, the CDR3 reads TGTGCCAGCAGTCCGCCGGGACAGGTTTGGAACGAGCAGTACTTC.

The rearrangement uses TRBV6-5 and TRBJ2-1; 7 positions agree with TRBD2. The germline V gene encodes CDR1 MNHEY and CDR2 SVGAGI. This CDR3 spans 14 amino acids. Trimming cost V 9 bases and J 7 bases; bases outside gene matches: 12. The chain's CDR3 is CASLDVHGGNEQFF. The CDR3 DNA reads as TGTGCCAGTCTCGATGTACACGGGGGGAATGAGCAGTTCTTC.

The chain carries TRBV7-9 and TRBJ2-7; 11 bases map to TRBD2. The length of the CDR3 is 14 residues. The germline V gene encodes CDR1 SEHNR and CDR2 FQNEAQ (reference sequence). The V and J ends lost 5 bases and 3 bases, in that order; junction bases with no gene match: 3. The CDR3 reads CASSAGTSGYEQYF. Written as DNA, the CDR3 is TGTGCCAGCAGCGCCGGGACTAGCGGCTACGAGCAGTACTTC.

This clone was detected a few times. J is TRBJ2-3 and V is TRBV7-3, with 12 positions matching TRBD2. The CDR3 contains 16 residues. Germline CDR1 reads SGHTA; CDR2 reads FQGTGA. Unmatched junction bases numbered 8, after V lost 5 bases and J lost 5 bases. Here the CDR3 reads CASSLSPGLAGDTQYF. CDR3 DNA: TGTGCCAGCAGCCTATCCCCGGGACTAGCGGGAGATACGCAGTATTTT.

The V gene is TRBV7-3, the J gene TRBJ2-1, with 8 positions matching TRBD1. Trimming removed 2 bases from V and 7 bases from J; junction bases left unmatched: 4. From germline, CDR1 is SGHTA and CDR2 FQGTGA. The CDR3 is made up of 14 amino acids. This CDR3 is CASSLGQGRNEQFF. The CDR3 nucleotides are TGTGCCAGCAGCTTAGGACAGGGTCGGAATGAGCAGTTCTTC.

This clone was observed a few times. V is TRBV15 and J is TRBJ2-1; 10 nucleotides line up with TRBD2. Germline V lookup: CDR1 LNHNV, CDR2 YYDKDF (reference sequence). This CDR3 contains 14 residues. J lost 7 bases, V lost 4 bases, and 4 bases had no gene match. CDR3 bases: TGTGCCACCAGCATGCCTAGCGGGAGAAATGAGCAGTTCTTC. Residues: CATSMPSGRNEQFF.

The rearrangement joins TRBV11-2 to TRBJ2-1; D is possibly TRBD2 (5 bases). This CDR3 has 13 residues. From germline, CDR1 is SGHAT and CDR2 FQNNGV. Trimming shortened V by 5 bases and J by 5 bases, and 10 bases separated the two germline ends. This CDR3 is CASSPRVDNEQFF. As DNA, the CDR3 is TGTGCCAGCAGCCCGCGGGTTGACAATGAGCAGTTCTTC.